The subject of this entry is one T cell receptor (beta chain). Its matching antigen is unknown. Primers: 60 Vbeta forward and 13 Jbeta reverse. Using immunoSEQ multiplex PCR, the repertoire was profiled, and TCRdb retains in-frame clones only, with some absent. Its table records some 130,000 clones. The data were obtained in a study of cytomegalovirus exposure and HLA in healthy donors. Whole-study results and caveats: Most TCR sequences were rare, but some public TCRs occurred in many donors. Specific recognition of CMV antigens was confirmed in vitro for a few chains (all CMV-associated). There were 160 or so TCR beta chains listed as cytomegalovirus-associated.

The CDR3 covers 16 residues. The J segment lost 3 bases and the V segment lost 1 base, leaving 3 bases of the junction unmatched. CDR1 and CDR2 (germline): SGHDT, YYEEEE. The chain carries TRBV5-6 and TRBJ2-4; 11 bases agree with TRBD1. Source material: PBMCs. This sequence was found in a woman aged 40 to 50 in good health and CMV-seropositive. The CDR3 DNA follows: TGTGCCAGCAGCTTGTCCGGGACAGGGGGCAAAAACATTCAGTACTTC. Translated: CASSLSGTGGKNIQYF. Together with reference TRBV5-6 and TRBJ2-4, the CDR3 gives the full variable domain: DAGVTQSPTHLIKTRGQQVTLRCSPKSGHDTVSWYQQALGQGPQFIFQYYEEEERQRGNFPDRFSGHQFPNYSSELNVNALLLGDSALYLCASSLSGTGGKNIQYFGAGTRLSVL.